The 29 T cell receptor beta chains reported below all come from one sample, sequenced in a study of tumor-infiltrating lymphocytes in glioblastoma multiforme. TCR beta libraries were built from RNA through three nested multiplex PCR rounds using modified ARM-PCR. Using its own MiXCR run on the multiplex PCR reads, TCRdb lists one record per CDR3 protein. Counted here are 13,000 or so distinct CDR3 sequences, approximately 70% occurring once; the ten biggest clones make up over 25%. Specimen: brain tumor tissue. The receptors were gathered from a male donor with glioblastoma.

The genes are TRBV12-3 or TRBV12-4 and TRBJ2-3; a weak D match, TRBD2 (5 bases). This CDR3 contains 11 residues. The V gene lost 6 bases and the J gene lost 10 bases, with 11 bases spanning the gap. Here the CDR3 reads CASRGLGAQYF. In nucleotides, the CDR3 is TGTGCCAGCAGGGGTCTCGGGGCGCAGTATTTT.

Regarding this clonotype: Mismatch with germline at one junction end may stem from a read error. The chain couples TRBV6-6 to TRBJ2-5; maybe TRBD1 (6 bases). Germline CDR1 is MNHNY and CDR2 is SVGAGI (reference sequence). The CDR3 consists of 16 residues. The CDR3 reads CANTYGIGRGEESQYF. The CDR3, as DNA: TGCGCCAACACCTACGGTATTGGCAGGGGAGAAGAGTCCCAGTACTTC.

V and J are TRBV11-2 and TRBJ1-2, with D unresolved. Trimming pared 0 bases from V and 5 bases from J, leaving 10 bases between. This CDR3 has 14 residues. CDR1 is SGHAT and CDR2 is FQNNGV in the germline V gene. The CDR3 nucleotides read TGTGCCAGCAGCTTAGATCTCTGGGCTTATGGCTACACCTTC. This codes for CASSLDLWAYGYTF.

The J gene is TRBJ2-2, the V gene TRBV6-5; D may match TRBD1 or TRBD2 (5 bases each). Trimming took off 6 bases at V and 7 bases at J, with 24 bases between the two ends. Germline loops: CDR1 MNHEY, CDR2 SVGAGI. This CDR3 is built from 17 residues. This CDR3 reads CASRPTPPLAGSGELFF. The CDR3 nucleotides read TGTGCCAGCAGACCTACCCCACCTTTGGCAGGGAGCGGGGAGCTGTTTTTT.

The J gene is TRBJ2-3, the V gene TRBV6-5; tentative D call: TRBD2 (6 bases). The CDR3 has 14 residues. CDR1 and CDR2 (germline): MNHEY, SVGAGI. V shed 5 bases and J shed 3 bases, with 12 bases lying between them. CDR3 residues: CASSPSDSTDTQYF. The CDR3 DNA sequence: TGTGCCAGCAGTCCTAGCGATAGTACAGATACGCAGTATTTT.

On this clonotype: At one end, the junction sequence differs from germline, possibly due to a read error. V usage is TRBV11-2 and J usage is TRBJ1-2, with D possibly being TRBD1 (5 bases). The CDR3 extends over 14 amino acids. Per germline, CDR1 SGHAT and CDR2 FQNNGV. The chain's CDR3 is CASSPGPLAYDYTF. The CDR3 region has the DNA TGTGCCAGCAGCCCGGGACCGCTCGCTTATGACTACACCTTC.

There are many counts of this clonotype. The genes are TRBV11-2 and TRBJ2-7; 7 bases fit TRBD1. The CDR3 has 15 residues. The V and J ends lost 1 base and 6 bases, in that order; junction bases with no gene match: 9. From germline, CDR1 is SGHAT and CDR2 FQNNGV. The DNA of the CDR3 is TGTGCCAGCAGCTTAGGACAGGGAACCGTCCGCGAGCAGTACTTC. It specifies CASSLGQGTVREQYF.

As for this clonotype: Without the conserved terminal phenylalanine or tryptophan, this CDR3 likely stems from a read error. The gene calls are TRBV20-1 and TRBJ2-2; no firm D call. Germline V gene sequence: CDR1 DFQATT, CDR2 SNEGSKA (reference sequence). Between the trimmed V and J ends, which lost 6 bases and 1 base, there was a span of 9 bases. CDR3 length: 13 residues. The CDR3 nucleotides are TGCAGTGCCCTGCAACTGAACACCGGGGAGCTGTTTCTT. Its protein is CSALQLNTGELFL.

A word on this clonotype: One base away lies a much larger clone, so this may be a sequencing read error. The chain carries TRBV4-1 and TRBJ2-3, with a tentative D call TRBD2 (5 bases). Per germline, CDR1 MGHRA and CDR2 YSYEKL. This CDR3 is 18 amino acids long. CDR3 nucleotide sequence: TGCGCCAGCCGCCAAGGATCATATACGGACTCATCTCAGGATACGCAGTATTTT. Translating gives CASRQGSYTDSSQDTQYF.

This chain joins TRBV29-1 and TRBJ1-1; D may be TRBD1 (6 bases). The CDR3 is 12 residues long. Germline V gives CDR1 SQVTM, CDR2 ANQGSEA. The V gene lost 5 bases and the J gene lost 5 bases, with 12 bases spanning the gap. CDR3 DNA sequence: TGCAGCGTTACAGGGTTTTTGACTGAAGCTTTCTTT. This gives the protein CSVTGFLTEAFF.

The CDR3 protein is CASSYNSRVVAVTEQYF. The CDR3, as DNA: TGTGCCAGCAGTTACAACTCGCGGGTTGTAGCAGTTACCGAGCAGTACTTC. The rearrangement joins TRBV6-5 to TRBJ2-7, with D possibly TRBD2 on 5 matching bases. V lost 2 bases and J lost 6, with 23 bases in between. In germline, CDR1 is MNHEY, CDR2 SVGAGI. The CDR3 totals 17 residues.

The CDR3 reads CAISDSDGTEAFF. In nucleotides, the CDR3 is TGTGCCATCAGTGATTCCGACGGCACTGAAGCTTTCTTT. The V gene is TRBV10-3, the J gene TRBJ1-1; no definite D call. The CDR3 is 13 amino acids. CDR1 is ENHRY and CDR2 is SYGVKD in the germline V gene. V was trimmed by 3 bases and J by 4 bases, leaving 9 bases between them.

This clonotype was counted only a few times. The chain employs TRBV24-1 and TRBJ2-3, with unresolved D. With 2 bases removed from V and 4 bases from J, the gap between germline ends came to 6 bases. CDR1 is KGHDR, CDR2 SFDVKD, per germline. This CDR3 contains 13 residues. This CDR3 is CATSDSRADTQYF. The CDR3, as DNA: TGTGCCACCAGTGATTCTAGGGCAGATACGCAGTATTTT.

About this clonotype: The junction shows a germline mismatch at one end, possibly a read error. The CDR3 is CSSLRVYNTEAFF. Written as DNA, the CDR3 is TGCAGCTCCCTAAGGGTATACAACACTGAGGCTTTCTTT. J is TRBJ1-1 and V is TRBV29-1, with D hard to call. Germline assignment: CDR1 SQVTM and CDR2 ANQGSEA. This CDR3 comprises 13 residues. The complete variable domain, with remaining parts taken from reference TRBV29-1 and TRBJ1-1, reads SAVISQKPSRDICQRGTSLTIQCQVDSQVTMMFWYRQQPGQSLTLIATANQGSEATYESGFVIDKFPISRPNLTFSTLTVSNMSPEDSSIYLCSSLRVYNTEAFFGQGTRLTVV.

A note on this clonotype: The missing conserved phenylalanine or tryptophan at the end of this CDR3 makes a read error likely. The chain couples TRBV6-5 to TRBJ2-2; TRBD2 matches 12 bases. Germline CDR1 MNHEY, CDR2 SVGAGI. This CDR3 spans 17 amino acids. Unmatched junction bases numbered 12, after V lost 8 bases and J lost 5 bases. CDR3 residues: CASCSTSGSSRTGELFS. The CDR3 DNA sequence: TGTGCCAGCTGTTCGACTAGCGGGAGCTCTAGAACCGGGGAGCTGTTTTCT.

This clonotype is medium-sized. The J gene is TRBJ2-7, the V gene TRBV10-1; D not certain. The CDR3 has 13 residues. The germline CDR1 and CDR2 sequences are WNHNN and SYGVQD (reference sequence). V lost 2 bases, J lost 5 bases, and 10 bases lay in between. The CDR3, as DNA: TGCGCCAGCAGTGAGGCTGGCCGGGACGAGCAGTACTTC. This codes for CASSEAGRDEQYF.

This clonotype has only one observation. Its ends do not fully match the called genes, so a read error is possible. The genes are TRBV4-1 and TRBJ2-7; a possible D gene is TRBD2 (6 bases). The CDR3 sequence is 15 residues long. Germline V CDR1 and CDR2: MGHRA, YSYEKL. CDR3 amino acids: CASSQAGRLSYEQYF. The CDR3 DNA follows: TGCGCTAGCAGCCAAGCGGGCAGACTCTCCTACGAGCAGTACTTC.

The chain uses TRBV6-2 or TRBV6-3 and TRBJ2-1, with D perhaps matching TRBD1 or TRBD2 (5 bases each). V lost 3 bases to trimming and J lost 12 bases, with 12 bases between them. Germline V CDR1 and CDR2: MNHEY, SVGEGT. CDR3 length equals 12 residues. As DNA, the CDR3 is TGTGCCAGCAGTTATAGGGGCGAGGGGCAGTTCTTC. Protein sequence: CASSYRGEGQFF.

As concerns this clonotype: The junction shows a germline mismatch at one end, possibly a read error. The V and J genes are TRBV6-1 and TRBJ2-7, with D hard to call. There are 12 residues in the CDR3. Germline CDR1 reads MNHNS; CDR2 reads SASEGT. CDR3 nucleotide sequence: TGTGTCAGCAAACAAATGACCTACGAGCAGTACTTC. Translation gives CVSKQMTYEQYF.

As concerns this clonotype: Germline and junction disagree at one end, which may indicate a read error. This chain connects TRBV20-1 to TRBJ2-3, with TRBD2 identical over 9 bases. CDR3 length: 15 amino acids. Germline V gene data show CDR1 as DFQATT and CDR2 as SNEGSKA (reference sequence). The CDR3 loop reads CNARDPAGGTDTQYF. The CDR3 DNA sequence: TGCAATGCTAGAGACCCAGCGGGAGGAACAGATACACAGTATTTT.

The chain recombines TRBV6-5 with TRBJ2-2; TRBD1 aligns across 10 bases. Unmatched junction bases numbered 9, after V lost 2 bases and J lost 6 bases. The CDR3 spans 17 residues. The V gene's germline CDR1 is MNHEY and CDR2 SVGAGI. The CDR3 DNA is TGTGCCAGCAGTTACGGGACGGGGACAGGGGAAGCCGGGGAGCTGTTTTTT. It translates to CASSYGTGTGEAGELFF.

V gene TRBV11-3 combines with J gene TRBJ1-2; 8 bases fit TRBD1. The CDR3 sequence is 17 residues long. CDR1 is SGHNT and CDR2 is YENEEA in the germline V gene. Trimming took 5 bases from V and 6 from J; bases not matched to a gene: 17. In DNA, the CDR3 is TGTGCCAGCAGCGGACCACGGAGGACAGGGACTGTTGATGGCTACACCTTC. This gives the protein CASSGPRRTGTVDGYTF.

Concerning this clonotype itself: Here the CDR3 omits its conserved ending phenylalanine or tryptophan, so a read error is the likely source. CDR3 residues: CASSATGMVSQHC. The CDR3 bases are TGTGCCAGCAGTGCGACAGGGATGGTATCCCAGCATTGT. The chain employs TRBV12-3 or TRBV12-4 and TRBJ1-5; 7 nucleotides agree with TRBD1. J was trimmed by 11 bases and V by 5 bases; bases with no gene match: 9. CDR3 length equals 13 residues.

Regarding this clonotype: It is likely a read error, because the conserved phenylalanine at the end of the CDR3 is missing. The genes are TRBV28 and TRBJ2-7, with D maybe TRBD1 (5 bases). V lost 9 bases, J lost 0 bases, and 18 bases lay in between. Germline V gene data show CDR1 as MDHEN and CDR2 as SYDVKM. This CDR3 has 15 amino acids. The CDR3: CASTTGEASSYEQYY. The CDR3 region has the DNA TGTGCCAGTACCACAGGAGAGGCCAGCTCCTACGAGCAGTACTAC.

With respect to this clonotype: The final CDR3 position lacks the conserved phenylalanine or tryptophan, pointing to a likely read error. The V call is TRBV6-1, the J call TRBJ2-2; D remains unclear. From germline, CDR1 is MNHNS and CDR2 SASEGT. V gave up 6 bases and J gave up 4 bases, with 12 bases separating them. There are 14 residues in the CDR3. CDR3 in DNA: TGTGCCAGCAGGATGGACCCCCTCACCGGGGAGCTGTTTTAT. It is translated as CASRMDPLTGELFY.

The chain couples TRBV29-1 to TRBJ2-7, with D unclear. The CDR3 contains 14 residues. CDR1 is SQVTM, CDR2 ANQGSEA, per germline. V was cut by 1 base and J by 7 bases, with 17 bases left in between. CDR3 sequence: CSVEGVAGAREQYF. CDR3 DNA sequence: TGCAGCGTTGAAGGTGTGGCAGGCGCGAGGGAGCAGTACTTC.

This clonotype qualifies as medium-sized (0.01 to 0.1%). The rearrangement uses TRBV12-3 or TRBV12-4 and TRBJ1-5, with 7 positions matching TRBD1. J lost 9 bases, V lost 5 bases, and 7 bases had no gene match. This CDR3 is 13 amino acids long. CDR3 sequence (DNA): TGTGCCAGCAGTGCGACAGGGATGGTGCCCCAGCATTTT. As protein: CASSATGMVPQHF.

As concerns this clonotype: Germline is not matched at one junction end, which may reflect a read error. V usage is TRBV4-1 and J usage is TRBJ2-5, with TRBD1 identical over 9 bases. The CDR3 has 15 amino acids. Per germline, CDR1 MGHRA and CDR2 YSYEKL. The CDR3 nucleotides are TGCGCCAGCAGGCAATCGGGACAGGGTCAAGAGACCAAGTATTTC. It is translated as CASRQSGQGQETKYF.

There are a few counts of this clonotype. The CDR3 region is CASSLGFEGGYEQYF. The CDR3 DNA is TGTGCCAGCAGCTTAGGTTTCGAGGGGGGGTACGAGCAGTACTTC. J is TRBJ2-7 and V is TRBV11-3; TRBD2 might be the D (7 bases). CDR1 and CDR2 from the germline V gene are SGHNT and YENEEA. Trimming stripped 1 base from V and 4 bases from J, with 14 bases between. This CDR3 is built from 15 residues. Drawing the rest from reference TRBV11-3 and TRBJ2-7, the complete variable domain is EAGVVQSPRYKIIEKKQPVAFWCNPISGHNTLYWYLQNLGQGPELLIRYENEEAVDDSQLPKDRFSAERLKGVDSTLKIQPAELGDSAVYLCASSLGFEGGYEQYFGPGTRLTVT.